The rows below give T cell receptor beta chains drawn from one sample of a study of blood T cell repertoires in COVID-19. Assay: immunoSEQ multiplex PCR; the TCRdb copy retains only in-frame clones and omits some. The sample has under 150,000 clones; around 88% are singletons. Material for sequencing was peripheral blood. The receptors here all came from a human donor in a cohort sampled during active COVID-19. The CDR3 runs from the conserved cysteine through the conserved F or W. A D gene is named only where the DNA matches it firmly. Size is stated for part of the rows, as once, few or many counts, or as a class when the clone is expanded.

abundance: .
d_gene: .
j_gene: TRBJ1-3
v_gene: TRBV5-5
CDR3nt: TGTGCCAGCAGGCCACAGGGAGAAGGGGCCTCTGGAAACACCATATATTTT
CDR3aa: CASRPQGEGASGNTIYF

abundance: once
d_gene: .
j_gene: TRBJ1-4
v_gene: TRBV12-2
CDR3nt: TGTGCAAGTCGCCTCAAGGGACGGGTCAGGGGGCAAACTAATGAAAAACTGTTTTTT
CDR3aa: CASRLKGRVRGQTNEKLFF

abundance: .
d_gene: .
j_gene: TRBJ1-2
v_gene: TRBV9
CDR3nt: TGTGCCAGCAGCCTAGGGACAACCCGTGGCTATGGCTACACCTTC
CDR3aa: CASSLGTTRGYGYTF

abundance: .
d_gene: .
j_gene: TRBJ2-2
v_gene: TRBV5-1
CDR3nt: TGCGCCAGCAGCTTGGACTATATCACCGGGGAGCTGTTTTTT
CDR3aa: CASSLDYITGELFF

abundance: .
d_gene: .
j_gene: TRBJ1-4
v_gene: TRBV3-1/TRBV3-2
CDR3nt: TGTGCCAGCAGCCAAGGCCCCCGGAGAACTAATGAAAAACTGTTTTTT
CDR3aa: CASSQGPRRTNEKLFF

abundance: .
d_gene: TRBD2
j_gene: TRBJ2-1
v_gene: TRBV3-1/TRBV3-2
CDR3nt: TGTGCCAGCAGCCCACAGGCCCTAGCGGGGAGCAATGAGCAGTTCTTC
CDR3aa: CASSPQALAGSNEQFF

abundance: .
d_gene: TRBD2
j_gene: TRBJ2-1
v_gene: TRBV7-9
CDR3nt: TGTGCCAGCAGCTTAGAGTTTACTAGCGGGGGACGATACAATGAGCAGTTCTTC
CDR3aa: CASSLEFTSGGRYNEQFF

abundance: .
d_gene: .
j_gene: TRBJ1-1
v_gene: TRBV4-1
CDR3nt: TGCGCCAGCAGCCAGAAGGACATCTCGAACACTGAAGCTTTCTTT
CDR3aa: CASSQKDISNTEAFF

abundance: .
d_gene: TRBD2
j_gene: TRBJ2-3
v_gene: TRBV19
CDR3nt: TGTGCCAGTGGGCGGGGGGGCCCAGATACGCAGTATTTT
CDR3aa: CASGRGGPDTQYF

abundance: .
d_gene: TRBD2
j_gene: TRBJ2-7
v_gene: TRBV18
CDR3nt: TGTGCCAGCTCAGGACTAGCGGGGGCTACCTACGAGCAGTACTTC
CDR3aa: CASSGLAGATYEQYF

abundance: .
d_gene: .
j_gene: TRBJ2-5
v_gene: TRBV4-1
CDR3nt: TGCGCCAGCAGCCTCAGTCGGGGGGCTCAAGAGACCCAGTACTTC
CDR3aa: CASSLSRGAQETQYF

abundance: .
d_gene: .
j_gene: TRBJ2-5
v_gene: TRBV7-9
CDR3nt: TGTGCCAGCAGCTTAGGTGTCGGGGGAAGCCAAGAGACCCAGTACTTC
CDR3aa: CASSLGVGGSQETQYF

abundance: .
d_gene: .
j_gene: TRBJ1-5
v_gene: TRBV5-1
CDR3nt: TGCGCCAGCAGCAGTATCGGGAAGAATCAGCCCCAGCATTTT
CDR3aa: CASSSIGKNQPQHF

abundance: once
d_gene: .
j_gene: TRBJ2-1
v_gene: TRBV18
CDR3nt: TGTGCCAGCTCACTCGACATCGCCTCCTACAATGAGCAGTTCTTC
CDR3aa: CASSLDIASYNEQFF

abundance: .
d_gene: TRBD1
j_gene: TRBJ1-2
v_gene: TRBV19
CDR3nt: TGTGCCAGTAGTCTGATAGACAGGGTAGGGGATGGCTACACCTTC
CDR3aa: CASSLIDRVGDGYTF

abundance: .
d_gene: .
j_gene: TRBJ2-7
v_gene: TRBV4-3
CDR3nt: TGCGCCAGCAGCCAGGACACGAGCTCCTACGAGCAGTACTTC
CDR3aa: CASSQDTSSYEQYF

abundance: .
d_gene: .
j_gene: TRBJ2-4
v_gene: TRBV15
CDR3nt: TGTGCCACCTCACCCAGTTCAGGCGAAAAAGCCAAAAACATTCAGTACTTC
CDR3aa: CATSPSSGEKAKNIQYF

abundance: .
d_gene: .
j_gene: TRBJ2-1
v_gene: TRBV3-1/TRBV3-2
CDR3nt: TGTGCCAGCAGCCCCTTCGGCAATGAGCAGTTCTTC
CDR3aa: CASSPFGNEQFF

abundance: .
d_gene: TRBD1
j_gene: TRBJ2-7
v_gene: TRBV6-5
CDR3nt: TGTGCCAGCAGCCCGACAGGGACATCCCAAGTCGTGCAGTACTTC
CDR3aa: CASSPTGTSQVVQYF

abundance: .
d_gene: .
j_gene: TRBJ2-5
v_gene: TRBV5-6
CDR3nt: TGTGCCAGCAGGTCAGGGAATGTTTTTGAGACCCAGTACTTC
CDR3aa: CASRSGNVFETQYF

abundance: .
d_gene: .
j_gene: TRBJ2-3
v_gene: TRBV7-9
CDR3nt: TGTGCCAGCAGGCCGGGGGTCACAGATACGCAGTATTTT
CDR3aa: CASRPGVTDTQYF

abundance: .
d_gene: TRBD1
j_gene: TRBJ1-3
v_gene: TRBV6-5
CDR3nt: TGTGCCAGCAGGTTCCACGACAGGGCTGGAAACACCATATATTTT
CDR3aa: CASRFHDRAGNTIYF

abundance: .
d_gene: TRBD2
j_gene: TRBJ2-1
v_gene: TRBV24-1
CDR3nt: TGTGCCACCAGTGGCGGACTAGGGCAGTTCTTC
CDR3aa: CATSGGLGQFF

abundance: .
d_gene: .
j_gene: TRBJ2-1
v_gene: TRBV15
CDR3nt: TGTGCCACCAGCAGAACAGTCGAGCACAATGAGCAGTTCTTC
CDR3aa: CATSRTVEHNEQFF

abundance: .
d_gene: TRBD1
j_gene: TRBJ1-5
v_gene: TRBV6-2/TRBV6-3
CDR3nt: TGTGCCAGCAGTTACTCGGGACAGAGCAATCAGCCCCAGCATTTT
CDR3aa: CASSYSGQSNQPQHF

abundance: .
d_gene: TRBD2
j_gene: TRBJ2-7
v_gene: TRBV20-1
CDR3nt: TGCAGTGCTAGTCCCGGGACTAGCTATGAGCAGTACTTC
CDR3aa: CSASPGTSYEQYF

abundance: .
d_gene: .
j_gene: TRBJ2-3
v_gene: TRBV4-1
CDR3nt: TGCGCCAGCAGCCAAGAGTCAGGGAGGCCAGATACGCAGTATTTT
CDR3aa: CASSQESGRPDTQYF

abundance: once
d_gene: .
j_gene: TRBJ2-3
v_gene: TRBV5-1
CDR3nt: TGCGCCAGCAGCTTGCAACAGGGAGATACGCAGTATTTT
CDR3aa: CASSLQQGDTQYF

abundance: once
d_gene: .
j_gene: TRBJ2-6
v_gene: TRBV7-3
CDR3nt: TGTGCCAGCAGCGGTCAGGGGCCCCCTGGGGCCAACGTCCTGACTTTC
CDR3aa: CASSGQGPPGANVLTF

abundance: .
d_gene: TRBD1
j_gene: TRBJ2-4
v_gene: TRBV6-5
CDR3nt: TGTGCCAGCAGTTACGGCACAGGGGACAAAAACATTCAGTACTTC
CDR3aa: CASSYGTGDKNIQYF

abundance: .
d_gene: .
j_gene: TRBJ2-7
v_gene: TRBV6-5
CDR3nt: TGTGCCAGCAGTTTACAGGGTTACGAGCAGTACTTC
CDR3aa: CASSLQGYEQYF

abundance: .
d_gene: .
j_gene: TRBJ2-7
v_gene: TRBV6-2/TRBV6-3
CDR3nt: TGTGCCAGCAGTTCCTCCGGGGGAGTTGGCGAGCAGTACTTC
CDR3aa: CASSSSGGVGEQYF

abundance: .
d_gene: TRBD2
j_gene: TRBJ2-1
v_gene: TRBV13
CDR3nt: TGTGCCAGCAGCTTCAATCTAGCGGGGGCTTCTAATGAGCAGTTCTTC
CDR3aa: CASSFNLAGASNEQFF

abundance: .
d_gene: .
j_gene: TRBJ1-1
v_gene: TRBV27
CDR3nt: TGTGCCAGCAGTCCCGTCGGAGGGAACACTGAAGCTTTCTTT
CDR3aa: CASSPVGGNTEAFF

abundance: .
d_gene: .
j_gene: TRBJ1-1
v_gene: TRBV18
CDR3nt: TGTGCCAGCTCACCACCAAGCGAGAACACTGAAGCTTTCTTT
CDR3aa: CASSPPSENTEAFF

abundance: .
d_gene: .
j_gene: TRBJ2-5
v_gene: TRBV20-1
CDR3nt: TGCAGTGCTAGTGCGACCGACTCTAAAGAGACCCAGTACTTC
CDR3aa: CSASATDSKETQYF

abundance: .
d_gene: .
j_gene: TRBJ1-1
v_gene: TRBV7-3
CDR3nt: TGTGCCAGCAGCTTTGGCGGGTACACTGAAGCTTTCTTT
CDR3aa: CASSFGGYTEAFF

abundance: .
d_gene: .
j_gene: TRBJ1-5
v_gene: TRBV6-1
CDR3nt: TGTGCCAGCAGTGAAGCAGGCAGGGCTCAGCCCCAGCATTTT
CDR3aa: CASSEAGRAQPQHF

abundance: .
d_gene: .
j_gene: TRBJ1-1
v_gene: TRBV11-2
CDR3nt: TGTGCCAGCAGCTTACGGGGTGGCACTGAAGCTTTCTTT
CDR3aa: CASSLRGGTEAFF

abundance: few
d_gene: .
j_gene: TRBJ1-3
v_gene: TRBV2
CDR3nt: TGTGCCAGCAGTGTCATGCCGGGAAGCTCTGGAAACACCATATATTTT
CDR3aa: CASSVMPGSSGNTIYF